This T cell receptor (beta chain) derives from a study of cytomegalovirus exposure and HLA in healthy donors. Findings and caveats of the study: Certain indistinguishable V segments, among them TRBV6-2 and TRBV6-3, were excluded. An Asian-associated ancestry cluster reportedly showed fewer N-insertions than the roughly 670-donor mean in a later analysis.

This CDR3 spans 15 amino acids. From germline, CDR1 is SGHVS and CDR2 FQNEAQ. The V end lost 5 bases, the J end lost 0 bases, and 11 bases lay between the germline ends. As concerns this clone: Its antigen is not known.

The primer mix had 60 Vbeta and 13 Jbeta primers. TCRdb keeps only in-frame clones here, not all; method: immunoSEQ multiplex PCR. The table has 150,000 to 200,000 clones, approximately 85% seen once; the top ten hold more than 1.5%. This sequence was found in a man younger than 35 in good health and CMV-seronegative. The sequenced sample consisted of PBMCs. This chain joins TRBV7-8 and TRBJ1-5, with D possibly being TRBD1 (6 bases). CDR3 amino acids: CASSPTGGSNQPQHF. CDR3 coding DNA: TGTGCCAGCAGCCCGACAGGCGGTAGCAATCAGCCCCAGCATTTT.